Detailed here is one TCR beta chain. The antigen is undetermined. The data are from a study of shared clonotypes between healthy human individuals. General study results and limits: Rarefaction exposed incomplete sorted-subset sequencing despite large depth.

The CDR3 covers 14 residues. The germline gives CDR1 SGDLS, CDR2 YYNGEE. V lost 0 bases to trimming and J lost 9 bases, with 15 bases between them. TCRdb keeps only in-frame clones here, not all; method: immunoSEQ multiplex PCR. The sample includes about 2.3 million clones, under 95% of them seen just once. Sample: naive CD4+ T cells from PBMCs. Subset given: CD45RA+ positively selected. The chain has TRBV9 and TRBJ2-5; D might be TRBD1 or TRBD2, each matching 5 bases. The TCR originated in a man in his late teens or twenties in good health. Some clones in this sample may be carry-over from other donors' samples. CDR3 coding DNA: TGTGCCAGCAGCGTAGGGGGACCAGCGGCGGCCCAGTACTTC. Protein sequence: CASSVGGPAAAQYF.